This paragraph reports one T cell receptor beta chain. In the source study's methods: Reference gene primer amplification yielded estimated nucleated cell counts. This table comes from immunoSEQ multiplex PCR, and its TCRdb copy is limited to in-frame clones, with some not included. V and J calls and clone size are as listed in that table; D and trimming were resolved from the DNA. The sample includes 65,000 to 80,000 clones, around 90% of them seen just once. This entry comes from a study of blood T cell repertoires in COVID-19. On the study more broadly: The study drew acute and convalescent COVID-19 samples from the United States, Italy and Spain. In each case, the material was cDNA or gDNA derived from T cells, B-cell-depleted T cells, or PBMCs.

The TCR comes from a man over 45 with active COVID-19. The source material was peripheral blood.

In DNA, the CDR3 is TGTGCCACCAGCGCAACCAGGGCCACGGGTGAAAAACTGTTTTTT. It is translated as CATSATRATGEKLFF. V gene TRBV15 combines with J gene TRBJ1-4; D is possibly TRBD1 (5 bases). V lost 5 bases and J 7 bases, leaving 17 bases between the germline ends. The V gene's germline CDR1 is LNHNV and CDR2 YYDKDF (reference sequence). The CDR3 consists of 15 residues.